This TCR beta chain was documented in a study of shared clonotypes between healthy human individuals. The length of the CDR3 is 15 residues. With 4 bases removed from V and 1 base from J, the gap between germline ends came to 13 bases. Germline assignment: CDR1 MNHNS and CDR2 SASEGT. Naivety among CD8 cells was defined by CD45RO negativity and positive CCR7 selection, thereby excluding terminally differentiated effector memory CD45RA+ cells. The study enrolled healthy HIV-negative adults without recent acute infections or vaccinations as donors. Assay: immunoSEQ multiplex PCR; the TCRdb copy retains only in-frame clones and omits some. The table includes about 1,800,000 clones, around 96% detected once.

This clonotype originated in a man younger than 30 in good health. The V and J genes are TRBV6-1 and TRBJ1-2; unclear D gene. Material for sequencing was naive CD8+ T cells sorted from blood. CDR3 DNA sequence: TGTGCCAGCAGTGCCCCGGGAGATAATAACTATGGCTACACCTTC. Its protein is CASSAPGDNNYGYTF.